Listed below are T cell receptor beta chains from one sample, sequenced in a study of vaccination and CD4 T cells after COVID-19. Which antigens these TCRs recognize remains unknown. TCRdb ran MiXCR on the PCR reads and lists one entry per CDR3 protein. Of around 10,000 distinct CDR3 sequences listed, 44% are singletons. The sample taken for sequencing was CD4+ T cells from blood, cultured in vitro. These receptors were obtained from a human donor who had recovered from COVID-19. CDR3s include the opening cysteine and the closing phenylalanine or tryptophan.

v_gene: TRBV5-1
CDR3aa: CASSPGTTNYEQYF

v_gene: TRBV19
CDR3aa: CASSISRLGQGNQPQHF

v_gene: TRBV6-5
CDR3aa: CASSYNTGGHSPLHF

v_gene: TRBV2
CDR3aa: CASRILGTMNTGELFF

v_gene: TRBV5-1
CDR3aa: CASSLEVPGSSYNSPLHF

v_gene: TRBV20-1
CDR3aa: CSARDWAGAEDTQYF

v_gene: TRBV12-3/TRBV12-4
CDR3aa: CASGGSGANVLTF

v_gene: TRBV6-1
CDR3aa: CASSENALGYGYTF

v_gene: TRBV20-1
CDR3aa: CSAKTGPITDTQYF

v_gene: TRBV7-8
CDR3aa: CASSPSFSETSSYNSPLHF

v_gene: TRBV5-4
CDR3aa: CASGVGGRTDTQYF

v_gene: TRBV9
CDR3aa: CASSVGSLTTDTQYF

v_gene: TRBV7-9
CDR3aa: CASSLFRGANYGYTF

v_gene: TRBV20-1
CDR3aa: CSATLSSTYEQYF

v_gene: TRBV6-1
CDR3aa: CASSPSDRFLTSGNTIYF

v_gene: TRBV30
CDR3aa: CAWSPLGGYNSPLHF

v_gene: TRBV6-1
CDR3aa: CATHYSNQPQHF

v_gene: TRBV6-2/TRBV6-3
CDR3aa: CASSSILGYTEAFF

v_gene: TRBV9
CDR3aa: CASSVGFIPRGHGYTF

v_gene: TRBV7-2
CDR3aa: CASSLLQGATIGYTF

v_gene: TRBV6-1
CDR3aa: CASTGQGQVRAFF

v_gene: TRBV12-3/TRBV12-4
CDR3aa: CASTPQGGGYTF

v_gene: TRBV6-1
CDR3aa: CASRGPGGNQPQHF

v_gene: TRBV4-3
CDR3aa: CASSQDAGPTYEQYF

v_gene: TRBV7-2
CDR3aa: CASSRDRGATGELFF

v_gene: TRBV6-1
CDR3aa: CASGELNTEAFF

v_gene: TRBV19
CDR3aa: CASSIGFRGRKKGAGELFF

v_gene: TRBV27
CDR3aa: CASSLFDTQYF

v_gene: TRBV6-1
CDR3aa: CASSATTAQPQHF

v_gene: TRBV6-2/TRBV6-3
CDR3aa: CASRRTVSNQPQHF

v_gene: TRBV24-1
CDR3aa: CATSDSRETQYF

v_gene: TRBV7-7
CDR3aa: CASSLVAREVFFEQYF

v_gene: TRBV5-1
CDR3aa: CASSSRQGSTSGNTIYF

v_gene: TRBV11-2
CDR3aa: CASSLRGGTQETQYF

v_gene: TRBV24-1
CDR3aa: CATSDPSEGATDTQYF

v_gene: TRBV7-9
CDR3aa: CASSLGREQYF

v_gene: TRBV4-1
CDR3aa: CASSLGLAGGSFKNIQYF

v_gene: TRBV20-1
CDR3aa: CSARDRENQPQHF

v_gene: TRBV7-2
CDR3aa: CASSPILHTNTEAFF

v_gene: TRBV4-1
CDR3aa: CASSQVGVGEQFF

v_gene: TRBV27
CDR3aa: CASSPTRGSTEAFF

v_gene: TRBV7-2
CDR3aa: CASSLYSGSTDTLYF

v_gene: TRBV7-2
CDR3aa: CASTSMNRFNYGYTF

v_gene: TRBV12-3/TRBV12-4
CDR3aa: CASSLMGLGNNEQFF

v_gene: TRBV20-1
CDR3aa: CSARVGGNTEAFF

v_gene: TRBV2
CDR3aa: CASSSYSEAFF

v_gene: TRBV7-2
CDR3aa: CASSPDTRTEAFF

v_gene: TRBV6-1
CDR3aa: CASSDGQGPGNTIYF

v_gene: TRBV5-6
CDR3aa: CASSLVRAGELFF

v_gene: TRBV10-2
CDR3aa: CASSEEDRGLVETQYF

v_gene: TRBV6-1
CDR3aa: CASSEIPGGGEKLFF

v_gene: TRBV6-1
CDR3aa: CASSEALGGLAAQDTQYF

v_gene: TRBV29-1
CDR3aa: CSSGTPNTEAFF

v_gene: TRBV7-9
CDR3aa: CASSFGDRREAFF

v_gene: TRBV20-1
CDR3aa: CSARKGLLMNTEAFF

v_gene: TRBV4-1
CDR3aa: CASSPLGAPGVPRGVSKETQYF

v_gene: TRBV6-1
CDR3aa: CASSLAGQGTDTQYF

v_gene: TRBV12-3/TRBV12-4
CDR3aa: CASNPRGGYTEAFF

v_gene: TRBV7-2
CDR3aa: CASSLAPLPTDTQYF